The 23 T cell receptor beta chains reported below all come from one sample, sequenced in a study of CD8 T cells in ankylosing spondylitis. Using its own MiXCR run on the 5' RACE reads, TCRdb lists one record per CDR3 protein. The sample holds 300,000 to 400,000 distinct CDR3 sequences, around a tenth seen once. The sample taken for sequencing was blood, either unsorted or a sorted T cell fraction (not recorded which). Every receptor here comes from a female donor with ankylosing spondylitis or in good health (not recorded which).

Many counts were recorded for this clonotype. V gene TRBV27 combines with J gene TRBJ2-7; D not certain. This CDR3 spans 11 amino acids. In germline, CDR1 is MNHEY, CDR2 SMNVEV (reference sequence). The V end lost 6 bases, the J end lost 4 bases, and 7 bases lay between the germline ends. The CDR3 protein is CASSPFYEQYF. CDR3 DNA sequence: TGTGCCAGCAGCCCCTTTTACGAGCAGTACTTC.

This clonotype was counted at least ten times. This sequence joins TRBV4-3 and TRBJ2-4, with unresolved D. This CDR3 spans 18 amino acids. The V gene lost 3 bases and the J gene lost 0 bases, with 18 bases spanning the gap. CDR1 LGHNA and CDR2 YSLEER come from the germline V gene. The CDR3 sequence: CASSQDIASRLAKNIQYF. The CDR3 coding sequence is TGCGCCAGCAGCCAGGATATAGCCAGTCGCTTAGCCAAAAACATTCAGTACTTC.

This clonotype has at least ten counts. The gene calls are TRBV27 and TRBJ2-7, with 7 bases identical to TRBD2. V dropped 7 bases and J dropped 0; count of bases not matched to a gene: 12. The CDR3 covers 16 residues. Germline V gene lookup returns CDR1 MNHEY and CDR2 SMNVEV (reference sequence). DNA of the CDR3: TGTGCCAGCAACCCTTTCGGGGAGGGGCCCTCCTACGAGCAGTACTTC. Translation gives CASNPFGEGPSYEQYF.

This clonotype was detected ten times or more. V usage is TRBV5-1 and J usage is TRBJ1-2; D perhaps matches TRBD1 (6 bases). This CDR3 region has 14 residues. Germline V gene data show CDR1 as SGHRS and CDR2 as YFSETQ. V was trimmed by 4 bases and J by 2 bases, leaving 12 bases between them. As DNA, the CDR3 is TGCGCCAGCAGCCAGACGACAGGAAACTATGGCTACACCTTC. This sequence encodes CASSQTTGNYGYTF.

To note about this clonotype: This clone may be a read error of a much larger clone one base away. The rearrangement uses TRBV5-1 and TRBJ2-1; possibly TRBD1 for D (5 bases). V was trimmed by 9 bases and J by 7 bases, leaving 11 bases between them. Germline V gene data show CDR1 as SGHRS and CDR2 as YFSETQ. This CDR3 is 11 amino acids long. This CDR3 reads CANIRGNEQFF. CDR3 coding DNA: TGCGCCAACATAAGGGGTAATGAGCAGTTCTTC.

V is TRBV6-2 or TRBV6-3 and J is TRBJ2-1; 8 bases are a match to TRBD1. V trimming: 7 bases; J trimming: 7 bases; junction bases outside the gene matches: 9. Germline-derived CDR1 and CDR2 are MNHEY and SVGEGT. This CDR3 region has 14 residues. As DNA, the CDR3 is TGTGCCAGCACCCCGGGACAGGTTCCAAATGAGCAGTTCTTC. Translating gives CASTPGQVPNEQFF.

This clonotype was seen a handful of times. The chain combines TRBV11-3 with TRBJ1-1; unclear D gene. This CDR3 has 13 amino acids. V was cut by 4 bases and J by 3 bases, with 9 bases left in between. Germline lookup yields CDR1 SGHNT and CDR2 YENEEA. For the CDR3, the DNA is TGTGCCAGCAGCTACACCCCGGACACTGAAGCTTTCTTT. Its protein product is CASSYTPDTEAFF.

This clonotype showed up many times. J is TRBJ2-1 and V is TRBV9; D possibly corresponds to TRBD2 (6 bases). The germline CDR1 and CDR2 sequences are SGDLS and YYNGEE. Trimming removed 3 bases at V and 10 bases at J, with 23 bases between. The CDR3 has 16 amino acids. CDR3 in amino acids: CASSALWSGPFKEQFF. The CDR3 DNA follows: TGTGCCAGCAGCGCCCTCTGGAGCGGGCCTTTTAAGGAGCAGTTCTTC.

This clonotype was seen at least ten times. This sequence joins TRBV12-3 or TRBV12-4 and TRBJ2-6; possible D gene TRBD1, 5 bases. V dropped 11 bases and J dropped 1 base, with 27 bases sitting between them. This CDR3 spans 19 amino acids. CDR3 loop: CAALTDRVFKGSGANVLTF. CDR3 DNA: TGTGCCGCATTGACAGATAGAGTGTTCAAAGGGTCTGGGGCCAACGTCCTGACTTTC.

This clonotype was detected only a few times. V gene TRBV28 combines with J gene TRBJ2-7; 7 bases match TRBD2. CDR3 length equals 16 residues. The J segment lost 8 bases and the V segment lost 3 bases, leaving 16 bases of the junction unmatched. Germline loops: CDR1 MDHEN, CDR2 SYDVKM. The CDR3 region is CASSFGLAEGSGKQYF. The CDR3 region has the DNA TGTGCCAGCAGTTTCGGGCTAGCGGAGGGGTCTGGCAAGCAGTACTTC.

This clonotype was seen repeatedly, ten times or more. V usage is TRBV20-1 and J usage is TRBJ2-3; 8 nucleotides match TRBD2. The germline V gene has CDR1 DFQATT and CDR2 SNEGSKA (reference sequence). With V trimmed by 3 bases and J by 1 base, 3 bases remained unmatched. The CDR3 loop spans 14 amino acids. CDR3 nucleotides: TGCAGTGCTAGCGGGGGGGCACGCACAGATACGCAGTATTTT. Protein product: CSASGGARTDTQYF.

This clonotype was seen many times. The J gene is TRBJ2-3, the V gene TRBV5-6; 8 bases align to TRBD1. The length of the CDR3 is 18 residues. Trimming at V came to 2 bases and at J to 3 bases, leaving 14 bases not matched to a gene. The germline CDR1 and CDR2 sequences are SGHDT and YYEEEE. This chain's CDR3 is CASSFPSTGGLQTDTQYF. The DNA for the CDR3 is TGTGCCAGCAGCTTCCCCTCTACAGGGGGACTTCAAACAGATACGCAGTATTTT.

In this sample, this clonotype turned up many times. This sequence joins TRBV11-2 and TRBJ2-7; 12 nucleotides agree with TRBD2. This CDR3 is built from 18 residues. CDR1 and CDR2 (germline): SGHAT, FQNNGV. V lost 2 bases to trimming and J lost 0 bases; unmatched junction nucleotides: 8. The DNA of the CDR3 is TGTGCCAGCAGCTTATTCGGGACTAGCGGGCGATTCTCCTACGAGCAGTACTTC. It specifies CASSLFGTSGRFSYEQYF.

This clonotype has more than one count but fewer than ten. The chain uses TRBV19 and TRBJ1-2; D remains ambiguous. The length of the CDR3 is 13 residues. V gave up 4 bases and J gave up 4 bases, with 10 bases separating them. The germline gives CDR1 LNHDA, CDR2 SQIVND (reference sequence). In DNA form, the CDR3 reads TGTGCCAGTAGTAAGGCCAGGCGCTATGGCTACACCTTC. As protein: CASSKARRYGYTF.

This clonotype has ten or more counts. The genes are TRBV10-3 and TRBJ2-3; a possible D gene is TRBD2 (5 bases). Trimming took off 10 bases at V and 0 bases at J, with 14 bases between the two ends. The CDR3 is 14 amino acids. The germline V gene encodes CDR1 ENHRY and CDR2 SYGVKD. The CDR3 sequence is CASRRQESTDTQYF. Here the CDR3 DNA reads TGTGCCAGCCGGAGGCAGGAGAGCACAGATACGCAGTATTTT.

This clonotype was detected ten times or more. The rearrangement joins TRBV9 to TRBJ2-2; no firm D call. Germline CDR1 reads SGDLS; CDR2 reads YYNGEE. Trimming pared 0 bases from V and 6 bases from J, leaving 3 bases between. This CDR3 comprises 12 residues. The DNA of the CDR3 is TGTGCCAGCAGCGTAGATTCCGGGGAGCTGTTTTTT. Protein sequence: CASSVDSGELFF.

This clonotype was picked up many times. The chain employs TRBV5-1 and TRBJ1-3; D perhaps matches TRBD1 (5 bases). The CDR3 has 15 amino acids. Germline loops: CDR1 SGHRS, CDR2 YFSETQ. With 4 bases removed from V and 0 bases from J, the gap between germline ends came to 11 bases. DNA for the CDR3: TGCGCCAGCAGCGTCGACAGCGTCTCTGGAAACACCATATATTTT. It codes for CASSVDSVSGNTIYF. The full variable domain, its missing parts supplied by reference TRBV5-1 and TRBJ1-3, is KAGVTQTPRYLIKTRGQQVTLSCSPISGHRSVSWYQQTPGQGLQFLFEYFSETQRNKGNFPGRFSGRQFSNSRSEMNVSTLELGDSALYLCASSVDSVSGNTIYFGEGSWLTVV.

The table lists this clonotype with many counts. The rearrangement uses TRBV5-1 and TRBJ2-7; D unclear. Germline CDR1 and CDR2: SGHRS and YFSETQ. The CDR3 totals 15 residues. Trimming removed 0 bases at V and 3 bases at J, with 13 bases between. CDR3 nucleotide sequence: TGCGCCAGCAGCTTGGAGTGGGGTCCCAACTACGAGCAGTACTTC. Its translation is CASSLEWGPNYEQYF.

This clonotype occurred many times. The gene calls are TRBV6-5 and TRBJ2-7; 8 bases map to TRBD1. The CDR3 totals 15 residues. V trimming: 2 bases; J trimming: 2 bases; junction bases outside the gene matches: 5. The germline V gene encodes CDR1 MNHEY and CDR2 SVGAGI. The CDR3 DNA follows: TGTGCCAGCAGTTACAGTTACAGGGGGACCTACGAGCAGTACTTC. This codes for CASSYSYRGTYEQYF.

This clonotype was seen only a few times. The gene calls are TRBV5-1 and TRBJ2-7; TRBD2 matches at 13 bases. The CDR3 has 15 amino acids. The ends lost 2 bases at V and 2 bases at J; junction bases unmatched: 1. CDR1 is SGHRS and CDR2 is YFSETQ in the germline V gene. This chain's CDR3 is CASSLGTSGAYEQYF. As DNA, the CDR3 is TGCGCCAGCAGCTTAGGGACTAGCGGGGCCTACGAGCAGTACTTC.

The V and J genes are TRBV15 and TRBJ1-4; D is undetermined. This CDR3 has 16 amino acids. The germline V gene has CDR1 LNHNV and CDR2 YYDKDF (reference sequence). Trimming took 4 bases from V and 4 from J, leaving 16 bases between them. CDR3 loop: CATSNTPGEFNEKLFF. CDR3 bases: TGTGCCACCAGCAACACGCCCGGGGAATTTAATGAAAAACTGTTTTTT. The variable domain in full, completed from reference TRBV15 and TRBJ1-4, reads DAMVIQNPRYQVTQFGKPVTLSCSQTLNHNVMYWYQQKSSQAPKLLFHYYDKDFNNEADTPDNFQSRRPNTSFCFLDIRSPGLGDTAMYLCATSNTPGEFNEKLFFGSGTQLSVL.

A few counts support this clonotype. The chain has TRBV5-1 and TRBJ2-1; 11 bases agree with TRBD2. This CDR3 region has 17 residues. The V segment lost 0 bases and the J segment 3 bases; nucleotides outside the gene matches: 5. From germline, CDR1 is SGHRS and CDR2 YFSETQ. CDR3 region: CASSLGLLAGDYNEQFF. CDR3 bases: TGCGCCAGCAGCTTGGGATTACTAGCGGGGGACTACAATGAGCAGTTCTTC.

The chain couples TRBV5-1 to TRBJ2-5, with 9 bases fitting TRBD2. In germline, CDR1 is SGHRS, CDR2 YFSETQ. The CDR3 has 16 residues. Losses at the gene ends were 2 bases for V and 4 bases for J; bases not matched to a gene: 9. The CDR3 loop is CASSFSSGGLPETQYF. In DNA form, the CDR3 reads TGCGCCAGCAGCTTCTCCAGCGGGGGGCTCCCAGAGACCCAGTACTTC.